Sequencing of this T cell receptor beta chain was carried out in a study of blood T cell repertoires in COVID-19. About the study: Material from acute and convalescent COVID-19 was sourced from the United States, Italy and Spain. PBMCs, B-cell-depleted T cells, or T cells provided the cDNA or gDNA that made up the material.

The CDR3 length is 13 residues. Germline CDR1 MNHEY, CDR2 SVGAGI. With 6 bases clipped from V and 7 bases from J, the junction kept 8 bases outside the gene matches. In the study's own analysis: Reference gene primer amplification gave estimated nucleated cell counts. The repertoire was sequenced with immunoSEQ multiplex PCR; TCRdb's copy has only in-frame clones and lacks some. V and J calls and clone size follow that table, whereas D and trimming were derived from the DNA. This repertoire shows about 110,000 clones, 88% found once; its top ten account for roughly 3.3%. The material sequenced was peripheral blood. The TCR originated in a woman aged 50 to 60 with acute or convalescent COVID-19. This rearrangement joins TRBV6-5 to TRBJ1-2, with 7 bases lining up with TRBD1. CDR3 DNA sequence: TGTGCCAGCAGAACAGGGGTCCCAGGTGGCTACACCTTC. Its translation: CASRTGVPGGYTF.